These 18 T cell receptor beta chains were sequenced from one sample in a study of identifying expanded T cells in peripheral blood. Data came from immunoSEQ multiplex PCR; TCRdb stores just in-frame clones and leaves some out. The repertoire holds more than 85,000 clones, roughly 88% seen once, with roughly 14% in the top ten. Specimen: blood. The receptors derive from a person aged 18-69 years in good health.

This clone was observed a few times. The rearrangement links TRBV18 to TRBJ2-2; tentatively, D is TRBD1 (7 bases). Germline-derived CDR1 and CDR2 are KGHSH and LQKENI. This CDR3 contains 16 residues. V lost 2 bases and J lost 2, with 12 bases in between. The CDR3 DNA reads TGTGCCAGCTCACCATCAGGGGGGTTCAACACCGGGGAGCTGTTTTTT. It is translated as CASSPSGGFNTGELFF. Variable domain in full (rest from reference TRBV18 and TRBJ2-2): NAGVMQNPRHLVRRRGQEARLRCSPMKGHSHVYWYRQLPEEGLKFMVYLQKENIIDESGMPKERFSAEFPKEGPSILRIQQVVRGDSAAYFCASSPSGGFNTGELFFGEGSRLTVL.

V is TRBV6-5 and J is TRBJ1-2, with TRBD1 identical over 8 bases. J was trimmed by 14 bases and V by 2 bases; bases with no gene match: 7. The CDR3 consists of 12 residues. Germline-derived CDR1 and CDR2 are MNHEY and SVGAGI. CDR3 in DNA: TGTGCCAGCAGTTACATCGGACAGGGTGGGACCTTC. Translation: CASSYIGQGGTF.

The chain joins TRBV6-6 to TRBJ2-1; D gene ambiguous. Looked up from germline, CDR1 is MNHNY and CDR2 is SVGAGI (reference sequence). V gave up 0 bases and J gave up 7 bases, with 1 base separating them. This CDR3 spans 11 amino acids. The CDR3 DNA reads as TGTGCCAGCAGTTACTCTAATGAGCAGTTCTTC. Translation: CASSYSNEQFF.

The rearrangement joins TRBV19 to TRBJ2-4; 9 nucleotides align to TRBD1. The CDR3 runs 16 residues. In germline, CDR1 is LNHDA, CDR2 SQIVND (reference sequence). Germline trimming cut 3 bases from V and 1 base from J; bases unmatched to any gene: 4. In nucleotides, the CDR3 is TGTGCCAGTAGTATGGGGACAGGGTCGGCCAAAAACATTCAGTACTTC. This encodes CASSMGTGSAKNIQYF.

This clone was seen once. The genes are TRBV7-8 and TRBJ1-2, with TRBD1 matching 9 bases. Germline V lookup: CDR1 SGHVS, CDR2 FQNEAQ. The V segment lost 3 bases and the J segment 8 bases; nucleotides outside the gene matches: 7. The CDR3 has 14 amino acids. The CDR3 here is CASSLGQGKEGYTF. Here the CDR3 DNA reads TGTGCCAGCAGCTTGGGACAGGGTAAAGAGGGCTACACCTTC.

The chain is built from TRBV2 and TRBJ1-3; D possibly corresponds to TRBD1 (6 bases). Per germline, CDR1 SNHLY and CDR2 FYNNEI. The CDR3 sequence is 15 residues long. V was shortened by 1 base and J by 0 bases, with 7 bases between the two germline ends. Here the CDR3 DNA reads TGTGCCAGCAGTGAAGAAGGGGGCTCTGGAAACACCATATATTTT. Translated: CASSEEGGSGNTIYF. Looking up the rest from reference TRBV2 and TRBJ1-3 gives the full variable domain: EPEVTQTPSHQVTQMGQEVILRCVPISNHLYFYWYRQILGQKVEFLVSFYNNEISEKSEIFDDQFSVERPDGSNFTLKIRSTKLEDSAMYFCASSEEGGSGNTIYFGEGSWLTVV.

The V gene is TRBV28, the J gene TRBJ2-5; weak D call: TRBD1 (6 bases). Deletions cut 8 bases from V and 5 bases from J, with 15 bases between. The CDR3 has 13 residues. Per the germline V gene, CDR1 is MDHEN and CDR2 is SYDVKM. CDR3 protein: CASRLGTMETQYF. The DNA of the CDR3 is TGTGCCAGCCGCTTGGGGACAATGGAGACCCAGTACTTC.

J is TRBJ2-7 and V is TRBV5-1; a weak D match, TRBD2 (7 bases). V lost 4 bases, J lost 7 bases, and 12 bases lay in between. The CDR3 covers 12 residues. Germline lookup yields CDR1 SGHRS and CDR2 YFSETQ. This CDR3 reads CASSEGGHEQYF. The DNA for the CDR3 is TGCGCCAGCAGCGAGGGGGGGCATGAGCAGTACTTC.

The chain employs TRBV14 and TRBJ2-5; no firm D call. The V end lost 0 bases, the J end lost 3 bases, and 5 bases lay between the germline ends. This CDR3 has 13 residues. Germline loops: CDR1 SGHDN, CDR2 FVKESK. CDR3 bases: TGTGCCAGCAGCCAAGATCTTGAAGAGACCCAGTACTTC. Translated: CASSQDLEETQYF.

The chain has TRBV19 and TRBJ1-4, with 8 positions matching TRBD1. V shed 7 bases, J shed 8 bases, and the junction held 6 bases outside the gene matches. Germline assignment: CDR1 LNHDA and CDR2 SQIVND (reference sequence). The CDR3 loop spans 13 amino acids. DNA for the CDR3: TGTGCCAGTAAGCTACAGGGGGAAGAAAAACTGTTTTTT. It codes for CASKLQGEEKLFF. The whole variable domain, filled in from reference TRBV19 and TRBJ1-4, reads DGGITQSPKYLFRKEGQNVTLSCEQNLNHDAMYWYRQDPGQGLRLIYYSQIVNDFQKGDIAEGYSVSREKKESFPLTVTSAQKNPTAFYLCASKLQGEEKLFFGSGTQLSVL.

The chain has TRBV19 and TRBJ2-7; 7 bases are a match to TRBD1. Germline assignment: CDR1 LNHDA and CDR2 SQIVND (reference sequence). Germline trimming cut 4 bases from V and 2 bases from J; bases unmatched to any gene: 5. The CDR3 is made up of 14 amino acids. DNA for the CDR3: TGTGCCAGTAGTACCCGACAGGGACCCTACGAGCAGTACTTC. This sequence encodes CASSTRQGPYEQYF.

This clone came up once. J is TRBJ1-4 and V is TRBV5-1; D is undetermined. The germline V and J ends were trimmed by 0 bases and 7 bases, with 19 bases remaining between them. Germline lookup yields CDR1 SGHRS and CDR2 YFSETQ. This CDR3 comprises 17 residues. The CDR3 DNA sequence: TGCGCCAGCAGCTTGGAAGGTCCATCTCGGTCCAGTGAAAAACTGTTTTTT. This sequence encodes CASSLEGPSRSSEKLFF.

The chain recombines TRBV19 with TRBJ1-2; maybe TRBD1 (5 bases). The CDR3 is 15 amino acids. The V and J ends lost 6 bases and 1 base respectively, with 15 bases between them. Germline V gene data show CDR1 as LNHDA and CDR2 as SQIVND (reference sequence). The CDR3 reads CASRVRGPDNYGYTF. The CDR3 DNA reads as TGTGCCAGTAGGGTGAGGGGCCCCGATAACTATGGCTACACCTTC.

The V gene is TRBV30, the J gene TRBJ1-1; D perhaps matches TRBD1 (6 bases). Trimming pared 8 bases from V and 0 bases from J, leaving 10 bases between. Germline V gene sequence: CDR1 GTSNPN, CDR2 SVGIG (reference sequence). This CDR3 is 12 amino acids long. The CDR3 loop reads CAQGGVNTEAFF. The CDR3 DNA is TGTGCCCAAGGGGGTGTGAACACTGAAGCTTTCTTT. Full variable domain (missing parts from reference TRBV30 and TRBJ1-1): SQTIHQWPATLVQPVGSPLSLECTVEGTSNPNLYWYRQAAGRGLQLLFYSVGIGQISSEVPQNLSASRPQDRQFILSSKKLLLSDSGFYLCAQGGVNTEAFFGQGTRLTVV.

The gene calls are TRBV6-6 and TRBJ2-5; 8 bases are shared with TRBD2. With 8 bases clipped from V and 3 bases from J, the junction kept 14 bases outside the gene matches. The CDR3 runs 16 residues. Germline CDR1 is MNHNY and CDR2 is SVGAGI (reference sequence). The CDR3: CASPRPAGDEEETQYF. The CDR3 bases are TGTGCCAGCCCTAGGCCAGCGGGAGATGAAGAAGAGACCCAGTACTTC.

The CDR3 DNA follows: TGCGCCAGCAGCCAAGAAGGGACGGCCACCTTATATGGCTACACCTTC. Translation: CASSQEGTATLYGYTF. The rearrangement uses TRBV4-1 and TRBJ1-2; possible D gene TRBD1, 5 bases. The CDR3 contains 16 residues. CDR1 and CDR2 from the germline V gene are MGHRA and YSYEKL. The V and J ends lost 0 bases and 5 bases respectively, with 16 bases between them.

The V gene is TRBV30, the J gene TRBJ1-6; no definite D call. Trimming removed 1 base at V and 10 bases at J, with 8 bases between. Germline CDR1 GTSNPN, CDR2 SVGIG (reference sequence). The CDR3 is 12 amino acids. Here the CDR3 DNA reads TGTGCCTGGAGTGGGGGTAGCTCACCCCTCCACTTT. Protein sequence: CAWSGGSSPLHF.

The rearrangement links TRBV7-2 to TRBJ2-5, with D perhaps matching TRBD1 (6 bases). V lost 5 bases to trimming and J lost 5 bases, with 12 bases between them. Germline V gives CDR1 SGHTA, CDR2 FQGNSA. This CDR3 region has 13 residues. CDR3 DNA sequence: TGTGCCAGCAGCGTACAGGGTAGGGAGACCCAGTACTTC. Translating it yields CASSVQGRETQYF.